This section outlines one TCR beta chain sequence together with its context. Its antigen is not known. The data originate from a study of blood T cells in healthy people across ages. Individuals who donated were healthy Caucasians from Russia aged about 6 to 100. Peripheral blood from each donor was collected in a volume of about 9.9 milliliters. The V gene lost 2 bases and the J gene lost 4 bases, with 8 bases spanning the gap. Germline CDR1 is SGHTA and CDR2 is FQGNSA. This CDR3 has 13 residues. Overall study findings and caveats: Estimated diversity across one million T cells was deemed an underestimate.

Alongside a J-beta primer mix, a sample-barcoded 5' primer served in a second PCR lasting about 7 to 12 cycles. TCRdb passed the 5' RACE reads through MiXCR, listing each CDR3 protein once. Of around 1,100,000 distinct CDR3 sequences in the sample, about two fifths are singletons; the top ten hold around 13%. Sequenced sample: blood. The chain carries TRBV7-2 and TRBJ1-2; a possible D gene is TRBD1 (5 bases). The TCR sequence derives from a man younger than 35 in good health. The DNA for the CDR3 is TGTGCCAGCAGCTTAAACAGGATCTATGGCTACACCTTC. This codes for CASSLNRIYGYTF.